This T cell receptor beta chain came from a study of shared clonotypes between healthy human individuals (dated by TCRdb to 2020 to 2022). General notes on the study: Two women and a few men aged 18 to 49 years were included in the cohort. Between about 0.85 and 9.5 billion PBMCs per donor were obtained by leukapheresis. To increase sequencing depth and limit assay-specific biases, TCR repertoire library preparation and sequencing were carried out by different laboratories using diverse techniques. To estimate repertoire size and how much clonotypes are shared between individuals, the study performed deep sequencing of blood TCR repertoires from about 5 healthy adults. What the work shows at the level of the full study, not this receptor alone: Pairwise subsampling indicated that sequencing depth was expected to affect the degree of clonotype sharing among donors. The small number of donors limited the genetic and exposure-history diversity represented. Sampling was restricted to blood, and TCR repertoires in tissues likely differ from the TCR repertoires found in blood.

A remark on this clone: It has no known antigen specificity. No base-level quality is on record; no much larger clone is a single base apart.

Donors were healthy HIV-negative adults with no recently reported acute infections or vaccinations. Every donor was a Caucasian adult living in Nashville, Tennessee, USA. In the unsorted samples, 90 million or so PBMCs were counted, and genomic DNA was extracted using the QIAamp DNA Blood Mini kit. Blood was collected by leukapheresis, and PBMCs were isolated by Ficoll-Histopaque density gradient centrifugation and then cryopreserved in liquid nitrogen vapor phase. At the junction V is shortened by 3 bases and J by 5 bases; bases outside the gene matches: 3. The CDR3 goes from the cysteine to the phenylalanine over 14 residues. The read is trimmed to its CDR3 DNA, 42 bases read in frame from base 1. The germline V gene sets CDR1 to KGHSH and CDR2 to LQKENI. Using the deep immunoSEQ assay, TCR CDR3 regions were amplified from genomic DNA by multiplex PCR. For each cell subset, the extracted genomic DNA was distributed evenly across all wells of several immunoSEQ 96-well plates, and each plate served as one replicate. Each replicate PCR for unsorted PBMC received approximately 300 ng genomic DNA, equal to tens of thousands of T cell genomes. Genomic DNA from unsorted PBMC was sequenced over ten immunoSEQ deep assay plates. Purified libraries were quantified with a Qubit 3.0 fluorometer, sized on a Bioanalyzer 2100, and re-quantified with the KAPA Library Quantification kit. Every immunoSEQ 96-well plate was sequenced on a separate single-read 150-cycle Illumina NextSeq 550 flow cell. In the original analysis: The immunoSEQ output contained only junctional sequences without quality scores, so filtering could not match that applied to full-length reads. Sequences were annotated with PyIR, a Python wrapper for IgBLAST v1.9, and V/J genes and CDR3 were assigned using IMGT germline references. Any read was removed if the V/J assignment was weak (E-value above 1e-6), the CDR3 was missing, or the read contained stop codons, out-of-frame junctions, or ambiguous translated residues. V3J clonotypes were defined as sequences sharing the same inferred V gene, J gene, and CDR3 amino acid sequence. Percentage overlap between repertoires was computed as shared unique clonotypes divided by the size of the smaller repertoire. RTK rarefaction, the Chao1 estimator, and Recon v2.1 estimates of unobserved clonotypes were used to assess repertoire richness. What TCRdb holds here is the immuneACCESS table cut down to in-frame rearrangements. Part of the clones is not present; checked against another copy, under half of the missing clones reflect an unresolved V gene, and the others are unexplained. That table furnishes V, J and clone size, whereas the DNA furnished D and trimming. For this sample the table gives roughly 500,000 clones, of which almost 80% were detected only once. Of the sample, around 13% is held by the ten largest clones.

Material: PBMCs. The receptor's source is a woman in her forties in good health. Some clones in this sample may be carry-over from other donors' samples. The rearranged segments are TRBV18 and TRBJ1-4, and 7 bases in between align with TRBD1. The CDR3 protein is CASSPLTGNEKLFF. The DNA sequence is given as TGTGCCAGCTCACCGCTGACAGGGAATGAAAAACTGTTTTTT.